This TCR beta chain stems from a study of T cell repertoires in cytomegalovirus infection. Many counts were recorded for this clonotype. TCRdb reanalysed the reads using MiXCR and keeps one entry per CDR3 protein. This table has roughly 760,000 distinct CDR3 sequences, less than 40% appearing once. The CDR3 spans 16 residues. J gave up 6 bases and V 2 bases, and 8 bases lay outside the gene matches. Germline loops: CDR1 SGHTA, CDR2 FQGNSA. The chain is built from TRBV7-2 and TRBJ2-2, with 8 bases fitting TRBD2. The specimen was PBMCs. The receptor was isolated from a human donor in good health (CMV status not recorded). Some clones in this sample may be carry-over from other donors' samples. The CDR3 is CASSLKRGGSAGELFF. The CDR3 region has the DNA TGTGCCAGCAGCTTAAAGCGCGGGGGGTCCGCCGGGGAGCTGTTTTTT.